This T cell receptor beta chain was sequenced in a study of human T cells and chemical hapten exposure. About the study: During the approximately 25-week study period, patients had diphenylcyclopropenone applied to the scalp every week.

TCRdb reprocessed the RACE reads with MiXCR, giving one entry per CDR3 protein. The sample holds more than 95,000 distinct CDR3 sequences, about 12% seen once. Study-level findings and limits: No change in TCRs above 1 in 1000 frequency was produced by DPC sensitization.

This clonotype was found a few times. Its cognate antigen is unknown. Time point: patch test 1, 2 weeks after DPC sensitization. Treatment in this sample: therapeutic diphenylcyclopropenone sensitization with weekly scalp DPC. V lost 5 bases and J lost 2; bases outside the gene matches: 5. Germline V gene data show CDR1 as MNHEY and CDR2 as SVGEGT. The CDR3 runs 15 residues. The material was whole blood, obtained in connection with sensitization to the hapten diphenylcyclopropenone (DPC). This clonotype was sampled from a woman between 45 and 65 years old with alopecia areata. Some clones in this sample may be carry-over from other donors' samples. The chain uses TRBV6-2 or TRBV6-3 and TRBJ2-7; TRBD1 matches 11 bases. The CDR3 DNA is TGTGCCAGCAGTAACGGACAGGGGGCTACCTACGAGCAGTACTTC. The encoded protein is CASSNGQGATYEQYF.